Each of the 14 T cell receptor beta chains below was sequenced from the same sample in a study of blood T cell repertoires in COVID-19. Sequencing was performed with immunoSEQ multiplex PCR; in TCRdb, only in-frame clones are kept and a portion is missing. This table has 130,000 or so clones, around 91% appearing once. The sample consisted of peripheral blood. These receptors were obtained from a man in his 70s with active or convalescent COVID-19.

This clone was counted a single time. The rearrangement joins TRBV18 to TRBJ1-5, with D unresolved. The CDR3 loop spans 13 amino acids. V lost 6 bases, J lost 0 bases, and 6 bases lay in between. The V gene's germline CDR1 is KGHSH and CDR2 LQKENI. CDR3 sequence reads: CASSEGSNQPQHF. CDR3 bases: TGTGCCAGCTCTGAGGGTAGCAATCAGCCCCAGCATTTT. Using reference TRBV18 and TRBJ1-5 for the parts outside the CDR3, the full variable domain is NAGVMQNPRHLVRRRGQEARLRCSPMKGHSHVYWYRQLPEEGLKFMVYLQKENIIDESGMPKERFSAEFPKEGPSILRIQQVVRGDSAAYFCASSEGSNQPQHFGDGTRLSIL.

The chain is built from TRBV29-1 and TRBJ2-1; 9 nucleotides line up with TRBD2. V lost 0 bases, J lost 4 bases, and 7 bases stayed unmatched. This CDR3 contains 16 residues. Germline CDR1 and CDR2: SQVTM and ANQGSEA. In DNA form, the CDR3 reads TGCAGCGTTGAAGATCCTACTAGCGGGTATTACAATGAGCAGTTCTTC. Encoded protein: CSVEDPTSGYYNEQFF.

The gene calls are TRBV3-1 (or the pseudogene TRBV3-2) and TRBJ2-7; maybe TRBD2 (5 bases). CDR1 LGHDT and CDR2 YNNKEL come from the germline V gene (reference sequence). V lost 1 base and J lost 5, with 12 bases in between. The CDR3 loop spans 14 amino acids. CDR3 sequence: CASSQGGLRNEQYF. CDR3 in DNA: TGTGCCAGCAGCCAAGGCGGGTTGAGGAACGAGCAGTACTTC.

The CDR3 bases are TGTGCCAGCAGTTCCCTAGCGGGCCTGCAAGAGACCCAGTACTTC. Translated, it gives CASSSLAGLQETQYF. The gene calls are TRBV27 and TRBJ2-5, with 8 bases that match TRBD2. The CDR3 is 15 amino acids. V dropped 4 bases and J dropped 2; count of bases not matched to a gene: 6. Germline CDR1 MNHEY, CDR2 SMNVEV (reference sequence).

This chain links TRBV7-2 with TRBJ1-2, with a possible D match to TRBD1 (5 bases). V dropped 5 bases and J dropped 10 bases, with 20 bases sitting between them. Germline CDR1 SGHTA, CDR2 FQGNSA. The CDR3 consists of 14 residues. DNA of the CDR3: TGTGCCAGCAGCCCGTTGGGGGGGTCGGGTGACTACACCTTC. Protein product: CASSPLGGSGDYTF. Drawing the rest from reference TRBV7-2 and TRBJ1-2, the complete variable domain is GAGVSQSPSNKVTEKGKDVELRCDPISGHTALYWYRQSLGQGLEFLIYFQGNSAPDKSGLPSDRFSAERTGGSVSTLTIQRTQQEDSAVYLCASSPLGGSGDYTFGSGTRLTVV.

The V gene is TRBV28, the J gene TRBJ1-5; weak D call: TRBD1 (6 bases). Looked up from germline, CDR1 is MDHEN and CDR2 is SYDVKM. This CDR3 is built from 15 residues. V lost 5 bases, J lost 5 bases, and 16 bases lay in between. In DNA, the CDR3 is TGTGCCAGCAGTGAGAATCTGGACAGATATCAGCCCCAGCATTTT. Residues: CASSENLDRYQPQHF. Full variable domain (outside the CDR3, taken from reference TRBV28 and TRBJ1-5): DVKVTQSSRYLVKRTGEKVFLECVQDMDHENMFWYRQDPGLGLRLIYFSYDVKMKEKGDIPEGYSVSREKKERFSLILESASTNQTSMYLCASSENLDRYQPQHFGDGTRLSIL.

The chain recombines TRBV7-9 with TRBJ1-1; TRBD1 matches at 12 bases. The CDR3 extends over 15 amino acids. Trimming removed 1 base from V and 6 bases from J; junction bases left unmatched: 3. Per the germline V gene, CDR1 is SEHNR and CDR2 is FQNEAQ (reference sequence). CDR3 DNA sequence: TGTGCCAGCAGCTTAGGGGACAGGGGGCACGCTGAAGCTTTCTTT. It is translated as CASSLGDRGHAEAFF.

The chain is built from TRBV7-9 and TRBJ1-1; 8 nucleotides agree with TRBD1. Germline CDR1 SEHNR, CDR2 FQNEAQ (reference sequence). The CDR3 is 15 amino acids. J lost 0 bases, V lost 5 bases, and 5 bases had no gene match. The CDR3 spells CASSVGDRMNTEAFF. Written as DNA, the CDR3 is TGTGCCAGCAGCGTAGGGGACAGGATGAACACTGAAGCTTTCTTT.

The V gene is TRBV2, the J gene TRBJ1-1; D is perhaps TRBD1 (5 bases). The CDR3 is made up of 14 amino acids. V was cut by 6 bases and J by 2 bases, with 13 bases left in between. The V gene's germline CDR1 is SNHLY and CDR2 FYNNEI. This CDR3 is CASSLQETNTEAFF. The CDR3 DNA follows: TGTGCCAGCAGCTTACAGGAGACCAACACTGAAGCTTTCTTT.

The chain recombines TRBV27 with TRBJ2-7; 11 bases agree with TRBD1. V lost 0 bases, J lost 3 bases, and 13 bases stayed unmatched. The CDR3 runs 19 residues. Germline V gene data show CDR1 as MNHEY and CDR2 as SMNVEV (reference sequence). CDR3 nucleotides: TGTGCCAGCAGTTTATCTCTGGGACAGGGGGGGTCCTCTTTCTACGAGCAGTACTTC. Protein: CASSLSLGQGGSSFYEQYF.

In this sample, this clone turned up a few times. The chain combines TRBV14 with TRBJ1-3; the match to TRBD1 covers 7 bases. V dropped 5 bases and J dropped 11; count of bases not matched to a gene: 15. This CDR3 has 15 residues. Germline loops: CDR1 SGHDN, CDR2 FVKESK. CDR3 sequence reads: CASSENTGVFSSIYF. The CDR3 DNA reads TGTGCCAGCAGCGAAAATACAGGGGTGTTCTCCTCCATATATTTT.

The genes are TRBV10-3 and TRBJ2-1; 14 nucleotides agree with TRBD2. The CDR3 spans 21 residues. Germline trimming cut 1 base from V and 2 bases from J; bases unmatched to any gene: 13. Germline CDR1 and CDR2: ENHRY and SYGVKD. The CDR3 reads CAISEWLQTGLAGVAYNEQFF. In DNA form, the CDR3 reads TGTGCCATCAGTGAGTGGTTGCAAACGGGACTAGCGGGAGTGGCCTACAATGAGCAGTTCTTC.

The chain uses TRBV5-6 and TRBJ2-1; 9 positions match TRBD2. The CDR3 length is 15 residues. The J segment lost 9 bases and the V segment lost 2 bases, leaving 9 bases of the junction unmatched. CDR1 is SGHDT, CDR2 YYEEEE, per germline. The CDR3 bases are TGTGCCAGCAGCTTAGGAGCGGGAGGCCCGGGTGAGCAGTTCTTC. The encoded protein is CASSLGAGGPGEQFF.

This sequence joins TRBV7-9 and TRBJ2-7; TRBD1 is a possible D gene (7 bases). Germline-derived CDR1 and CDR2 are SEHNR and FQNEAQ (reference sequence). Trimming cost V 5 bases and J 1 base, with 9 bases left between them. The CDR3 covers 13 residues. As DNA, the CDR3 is TGTGCCAGCAGCCCAGGGGGGTCCTACGAGCAGTACTTC. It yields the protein CASSPGGSYEQYF.